This T cell receptor (beta chain) was documented in a study of PD-L1 blockade in urothelial cancer. Study information: The study recovered a median of 141,255 T cells per blood sample.

Synthetic TCR analog templates were spiked into all PCRs individually. Profiling relied on immunoSEQ multiplex PCR, and the TCRdb table lists in-frame clones only, not all of them. The sample comprises under 70,000 clones, roughly 77% of which are singletons, and 1.6% rests with the top ten. CDR1 and CDR2 from the germline V gene are MNHEY and SMNVEV (reference sequence). J gave up 0 bases and V 7 bases, and 8 bases lay outside the gene matches. This CDR3 has 15 residues. Sample time point: pretreatment peripheral blood. This clonotype was obtained from a man between 65 and 79 years old with urothelial cancer. This sequence joins TRBV27 and TRBJ1-2; 7 bases line up with TRBD1. This specimen was PBMCs, taken around atezolizumab (anti-PD-L1) treatment. The CDR3 protein is CASTPYTGANYGYTF. In nucleotides, the CDR3 is TGTGCCAGCACCCCTTACACAGGGGCTAACTATGGCTACACCTTC.